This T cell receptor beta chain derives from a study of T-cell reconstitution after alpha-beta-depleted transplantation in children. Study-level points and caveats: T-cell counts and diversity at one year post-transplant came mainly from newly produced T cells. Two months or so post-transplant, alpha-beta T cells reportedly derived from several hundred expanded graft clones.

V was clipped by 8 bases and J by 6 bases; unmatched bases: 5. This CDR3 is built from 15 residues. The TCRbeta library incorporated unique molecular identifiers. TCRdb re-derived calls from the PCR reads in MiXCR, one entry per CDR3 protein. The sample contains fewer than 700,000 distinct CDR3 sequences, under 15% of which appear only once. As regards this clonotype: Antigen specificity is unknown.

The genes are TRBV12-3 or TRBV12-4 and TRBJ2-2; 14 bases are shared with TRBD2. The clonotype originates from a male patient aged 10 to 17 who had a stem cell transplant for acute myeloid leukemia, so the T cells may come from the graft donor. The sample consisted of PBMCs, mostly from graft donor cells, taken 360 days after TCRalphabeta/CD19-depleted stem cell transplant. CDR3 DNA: TGTGCCAGCGTCATGGGACTAGCGGGAGCCGGGGAGCTGTTTTTT. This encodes CASVMGLAGAGELFF.